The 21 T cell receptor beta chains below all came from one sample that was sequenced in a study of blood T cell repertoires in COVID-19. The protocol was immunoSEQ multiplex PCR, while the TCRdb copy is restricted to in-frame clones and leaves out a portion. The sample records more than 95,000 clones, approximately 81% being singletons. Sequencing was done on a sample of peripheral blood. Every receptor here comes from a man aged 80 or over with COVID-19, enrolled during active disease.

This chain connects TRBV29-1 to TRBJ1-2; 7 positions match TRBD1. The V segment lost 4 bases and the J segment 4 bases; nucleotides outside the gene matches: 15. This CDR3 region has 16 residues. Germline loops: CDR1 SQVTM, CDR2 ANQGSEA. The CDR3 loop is CSVGPETQGWGYGYTF. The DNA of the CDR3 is TGCAGCGTTGGGCCGGAGACACAGGGGTGGGGCTATGGCTACACCTTC.

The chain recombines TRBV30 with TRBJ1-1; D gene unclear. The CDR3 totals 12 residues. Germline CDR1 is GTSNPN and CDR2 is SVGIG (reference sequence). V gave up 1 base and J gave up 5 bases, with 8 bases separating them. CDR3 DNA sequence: TGTGCCTGGAGTGGGGGAGGAACTGAAGCTTTCTTT. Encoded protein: CAWSGGGTEAFF.

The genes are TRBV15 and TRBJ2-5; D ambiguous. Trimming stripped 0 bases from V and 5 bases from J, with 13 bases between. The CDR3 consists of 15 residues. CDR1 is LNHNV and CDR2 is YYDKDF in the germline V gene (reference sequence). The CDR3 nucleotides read TGTGCCACCAGCAGAGATGTGGGCAGGTACGAGACCCAGTACTTC. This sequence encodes CATSRDVGRYETQYF.

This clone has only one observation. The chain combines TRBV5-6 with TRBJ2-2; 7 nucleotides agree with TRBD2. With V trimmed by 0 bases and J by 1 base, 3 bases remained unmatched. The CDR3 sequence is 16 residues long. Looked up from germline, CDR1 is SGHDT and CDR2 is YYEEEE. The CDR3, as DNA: TGTGCCAGCAGCTTGGCGGGGGGAAGGAACACCGGGGAGCTGTTTTTT. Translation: CASSLAGGRNTGELFF.

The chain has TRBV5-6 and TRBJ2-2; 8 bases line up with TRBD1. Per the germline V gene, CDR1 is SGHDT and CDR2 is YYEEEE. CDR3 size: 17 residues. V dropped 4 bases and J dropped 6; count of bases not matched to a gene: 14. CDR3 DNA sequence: TGTGCCAGCAGCCCTTTAGTTGGGGGACAGGAGGCCGGGGAGCTGTTTTTT. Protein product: CASSPLVGGQEAGELFF.

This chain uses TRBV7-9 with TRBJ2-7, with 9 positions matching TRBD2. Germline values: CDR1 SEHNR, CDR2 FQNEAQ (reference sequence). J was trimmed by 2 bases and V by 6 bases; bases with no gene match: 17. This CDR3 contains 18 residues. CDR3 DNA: TGTGCCAGCAGTTCCAACTACGGCGGGAGGGATCTCCCCTACGAGCAGTACTTC. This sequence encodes CASSSNYGGRDLPYEQYF.

CDR3: CASSQDLAGGRFTGELFF. In DNA form, the CDR3 reads TGCGCCAGCAGCCAAGATCTAGCGGGAGGGCGTTTCACCGGGGAGCTGTTTTTT. V usage is TRBV4-3 and J usage is TRBJ2-2; TRBD2 matches at 12 bases. The trim removed 0 bases at V and 4 bases at J, leaving 6 bases unmatched. The CDR3 sequence is 18 residues long. Germline CDR1 and CDR2: LGHNA and YSLEER.

CDR3 coding DNA: TGTGCCAGCTCACAAACCGGACAGGGAGGGACTGAAGCTTTCTTT. It encodes CASSQTGQGGTEAFF. The rearrangement links TRBV18 to TRBJ1-1; 8 nucleotides line up with TRBD1. The CDR3 covers 15 residues. Trimming removed 4 bases from V and 5 bases from J; junction bases left unmatched: 9. CDR1 is KGHSH and CDR2 is LQKENI in the germline V gene.

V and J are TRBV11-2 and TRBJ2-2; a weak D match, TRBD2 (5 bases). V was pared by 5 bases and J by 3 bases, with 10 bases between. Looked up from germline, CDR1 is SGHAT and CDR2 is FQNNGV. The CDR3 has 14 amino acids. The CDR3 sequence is CASSGREYTGELFF. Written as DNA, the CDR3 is TGTGCCAGCAGCGGAAGGGAGTACACCGGGGAGCTGTTTTTT.

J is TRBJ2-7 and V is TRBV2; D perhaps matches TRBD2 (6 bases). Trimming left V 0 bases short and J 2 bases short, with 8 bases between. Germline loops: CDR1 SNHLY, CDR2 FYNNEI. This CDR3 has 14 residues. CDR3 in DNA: TGTGCCAGCAGTGAAGCGGGAGGTCCCTACGAGCAGTACTTC. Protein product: CASSEAGGPYEQYF.

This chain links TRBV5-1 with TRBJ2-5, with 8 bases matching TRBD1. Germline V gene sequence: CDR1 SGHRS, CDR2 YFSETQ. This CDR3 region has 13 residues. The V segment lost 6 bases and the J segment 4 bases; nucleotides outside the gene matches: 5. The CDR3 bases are TGCGCCAGCACCTTTGGACAGGGAGAGACCCAGTACTTC. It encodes CASTFGQGETQYF.

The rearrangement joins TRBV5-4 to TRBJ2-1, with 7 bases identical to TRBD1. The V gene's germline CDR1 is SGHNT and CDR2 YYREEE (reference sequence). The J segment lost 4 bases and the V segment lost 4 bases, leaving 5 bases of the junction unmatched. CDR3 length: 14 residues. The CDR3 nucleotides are TGTGCCAGCAGCAGGACAGGACCTTACAATGAGCAGTTCTTC. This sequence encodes CASSRTGPYNEQFF.

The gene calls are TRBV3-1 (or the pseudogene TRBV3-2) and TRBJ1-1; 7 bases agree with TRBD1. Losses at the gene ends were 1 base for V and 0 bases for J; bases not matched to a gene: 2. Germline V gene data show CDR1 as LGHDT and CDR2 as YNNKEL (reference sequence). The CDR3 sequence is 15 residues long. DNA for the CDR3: TGTGCCAGCAGCCAAGGGGACAGAATGAACACTGAAGCTTTCTTT. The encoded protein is CASSQGDRMNTEAFF.

The CDR3 DNA sequence: TGTGCCAGCAGCAAAAGGGGTCGGGAGACTAGCGGGAGTAGCGAGATCTCCTACAATGAGCAGTTCTTC. Amino acid sequence: CASSKRGRETSGSSEISYNEQFF. The chain recombines TRBV21-1 with TRBJ2-1; the table's D call, TRBD2, has no DNA check behind it. TRBV21-1 is a documented pseudogene. The CDR3 has 23 residues.

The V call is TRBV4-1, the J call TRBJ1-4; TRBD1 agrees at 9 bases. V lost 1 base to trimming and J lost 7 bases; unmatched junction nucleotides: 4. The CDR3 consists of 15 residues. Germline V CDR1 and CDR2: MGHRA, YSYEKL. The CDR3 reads CASSQVGQGLEKLFF. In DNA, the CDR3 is TGCGCCAGCAGCCAAGTGGGACAGGGACTTGAAAAACTGTTTTTT.

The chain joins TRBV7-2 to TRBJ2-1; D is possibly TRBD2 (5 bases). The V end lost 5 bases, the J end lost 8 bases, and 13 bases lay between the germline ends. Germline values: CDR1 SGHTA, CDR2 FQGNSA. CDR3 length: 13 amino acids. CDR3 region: CASSPLRADEQFF. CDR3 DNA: TGTGCCAGCAGCCCCCTTCGAGCGGATGAGCAGTTCTTC.

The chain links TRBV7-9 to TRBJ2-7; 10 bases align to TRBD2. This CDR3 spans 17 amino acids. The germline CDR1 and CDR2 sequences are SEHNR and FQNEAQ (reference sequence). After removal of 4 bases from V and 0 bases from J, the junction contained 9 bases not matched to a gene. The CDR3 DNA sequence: TGTGCCAGCAGCTCCGCTCCTGGACTAGCGGACTCCTACGAGCAGTACTTC. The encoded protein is CASSSAPGLADSYEQYF.

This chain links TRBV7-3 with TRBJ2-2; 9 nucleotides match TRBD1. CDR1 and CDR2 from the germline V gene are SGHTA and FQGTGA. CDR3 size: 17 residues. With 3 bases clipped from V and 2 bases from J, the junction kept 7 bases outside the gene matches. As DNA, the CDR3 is TGTGCCAGCAGCTTCCTACAGGGGGCTTTTAACACCGGGGAGCTGTTTTTT. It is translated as CASSFLQGAFNTGELFF. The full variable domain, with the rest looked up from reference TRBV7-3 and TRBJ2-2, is GAGVSQTPSNKVTEKGKYVELRCDPISGHTALYWYRQSLGQGPEFLIYFQGTGAADDSGLPNDRFFAVRPEGSVSTLKIQRTERGDSAVYLCASSFLQGAFNTGELFFGEGSRLTVL.

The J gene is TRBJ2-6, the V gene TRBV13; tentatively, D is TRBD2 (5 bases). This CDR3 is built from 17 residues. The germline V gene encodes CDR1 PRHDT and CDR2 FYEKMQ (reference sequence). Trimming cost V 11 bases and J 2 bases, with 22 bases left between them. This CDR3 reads CAASPGLRAAGANVLTF. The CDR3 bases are TGTGCCGCCTCCCCCGGACTGAGGGCGGCTGGGGCCAACGTCCTGACTTTC.

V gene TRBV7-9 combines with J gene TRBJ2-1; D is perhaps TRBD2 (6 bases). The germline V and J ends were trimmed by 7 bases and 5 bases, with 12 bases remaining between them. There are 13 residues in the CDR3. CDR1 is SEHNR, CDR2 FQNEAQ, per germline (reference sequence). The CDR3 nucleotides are TGTGCCAGCACCCGTCAGCGGGACAATGAGCAGTTCTTC. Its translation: CASTRQRDNEQFF.

The CDR3 here is CAWSVLGNGYTF. The CDR3 coding sequence is TGTGCCTGGAGTGTCCTCGGGAATGGCTACACCTTC. The V gene is TRBV30, the J gene TRBJ1-2; D ambiguous. V shed 0 bases and J shed 6 bases, with 8 bases lying between them. CDR1 and CDR2 (germline): GTSNPN, SVGIG (reference sequence). The CDR3 is made up of 12 amino acids.